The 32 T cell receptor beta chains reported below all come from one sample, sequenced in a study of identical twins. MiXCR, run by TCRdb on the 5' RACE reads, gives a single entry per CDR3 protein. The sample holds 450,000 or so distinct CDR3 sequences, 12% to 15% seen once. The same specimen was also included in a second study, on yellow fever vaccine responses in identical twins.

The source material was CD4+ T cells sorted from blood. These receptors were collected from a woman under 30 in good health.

The DNA of the CDR3 is TGTGCCAGCAGCTTAGCGGGAGGGCGCAAAAACATTCAGTACTTC. Its protein product is CASSLAGGRKNIQYF. The V gene is TRBV7-9, the J gene TRBJ2-4; 7 bases are a match to TRBD2. Looked up from germline, CDR1 is SEHNR and CDR2 is FQNEAQ (reference sequence). V lost 0 bases and J lost 3; bases outside the gene matches: 2. CDR3 size: 15 residues.

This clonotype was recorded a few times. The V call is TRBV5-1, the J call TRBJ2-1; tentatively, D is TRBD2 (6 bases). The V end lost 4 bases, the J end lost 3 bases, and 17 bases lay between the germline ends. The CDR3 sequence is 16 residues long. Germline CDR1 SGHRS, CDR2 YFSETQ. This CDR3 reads CASSPALSGGYNEQFF. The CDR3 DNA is TGCGCCAGCAGCCCCGCGTTATCCGGGGGCTACAATGAGCAGTTCTTC.

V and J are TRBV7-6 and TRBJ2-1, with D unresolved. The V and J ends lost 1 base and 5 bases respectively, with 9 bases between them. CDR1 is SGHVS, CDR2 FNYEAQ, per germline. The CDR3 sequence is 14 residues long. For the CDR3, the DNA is TGTGCCAGCAGCTTAGTGTCTGAGGACAATGAGCAGTTCTTC. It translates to CASSLVSEDNEQFF.

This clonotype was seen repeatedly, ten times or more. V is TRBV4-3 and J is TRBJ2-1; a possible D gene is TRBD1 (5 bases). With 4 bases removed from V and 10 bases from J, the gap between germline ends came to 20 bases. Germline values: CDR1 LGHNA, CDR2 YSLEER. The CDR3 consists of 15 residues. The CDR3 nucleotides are TGCGCCAGCAGCCCCAGGGTGTCTCAGATCGAGGAGCAGTTCTTC. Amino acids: CASSPRVSQIEEQFF.

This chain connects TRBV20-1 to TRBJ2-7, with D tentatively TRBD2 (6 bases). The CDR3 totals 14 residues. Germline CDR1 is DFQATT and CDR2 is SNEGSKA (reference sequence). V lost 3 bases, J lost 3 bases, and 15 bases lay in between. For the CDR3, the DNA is TGCAGTGCTAGCATTCCCTCCGGGGGCTACGAGCAGTACTTC. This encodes CSASIPSGGYEQYF.

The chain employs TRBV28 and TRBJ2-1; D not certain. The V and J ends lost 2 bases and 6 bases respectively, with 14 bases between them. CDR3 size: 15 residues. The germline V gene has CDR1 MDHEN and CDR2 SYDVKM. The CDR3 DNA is TGTGCCAGCAGTTTAGGAGACATCCTTCCCAATGAGCAGTTCTTC. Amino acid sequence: CASSLGDILPNEQFF.

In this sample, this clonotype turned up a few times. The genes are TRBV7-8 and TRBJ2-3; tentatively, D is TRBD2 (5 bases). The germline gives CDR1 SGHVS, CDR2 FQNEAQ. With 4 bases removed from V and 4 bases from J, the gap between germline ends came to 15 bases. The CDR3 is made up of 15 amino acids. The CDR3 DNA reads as TGTGCCAGCAGCTCAAGGGTTGGGAGTGCAGATACGCAGTATTTT. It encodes CASSSRVGSADTQYF.

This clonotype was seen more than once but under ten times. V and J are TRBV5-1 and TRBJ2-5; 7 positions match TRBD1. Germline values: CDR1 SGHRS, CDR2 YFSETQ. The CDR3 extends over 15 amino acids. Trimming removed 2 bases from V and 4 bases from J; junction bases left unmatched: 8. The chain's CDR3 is CASSLPAQGTETQYF. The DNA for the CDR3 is TGCGCCAGCAGCTTACCGGCACAGGGGACAGAGACCCAGTACTTC. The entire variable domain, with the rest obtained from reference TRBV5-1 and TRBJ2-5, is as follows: KAGVTQTPRYLIKTRGQQVTLSCSPISGHRSVSWYQQTPGQGLQFLFEYFSETQRNKGNFPGRFSGRQFSNSRSEMNVSTLELGDSALYLCASSLPAQGTETQYFGPGTRLLVL.

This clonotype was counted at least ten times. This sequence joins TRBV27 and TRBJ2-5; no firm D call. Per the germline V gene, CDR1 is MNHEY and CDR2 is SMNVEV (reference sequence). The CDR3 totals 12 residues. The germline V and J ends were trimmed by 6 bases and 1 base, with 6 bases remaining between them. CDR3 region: CASSLFQETQYF. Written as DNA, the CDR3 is TGTGCCAGCAGCCTCTTCCAAGAGACCCAGTACTTC.

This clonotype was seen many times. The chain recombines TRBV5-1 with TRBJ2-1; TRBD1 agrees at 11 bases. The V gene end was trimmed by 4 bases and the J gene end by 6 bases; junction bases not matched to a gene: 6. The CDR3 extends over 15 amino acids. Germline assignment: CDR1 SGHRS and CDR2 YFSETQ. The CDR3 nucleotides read TGCGCCAGCAGCCCGGGACAGGGGGGGTTCAATGAGCAGTTCTTC. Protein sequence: CASSPGQGGFNEQFF.

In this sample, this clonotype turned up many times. The CDR3 DNA follows: TGTGCCAGCAGCCTAGACAGGGCCGATCAGCCCCAGCATTTT. Its protein product is CASSLDRADQPQHF. The chain has TRBV7-8 and TRBJ1-5; 7 bases line up with TRBD1. The germline gives CDR1 SGHVS, CDR2 FQNEAQ. Unmatched junction bases numbered 6, after V lost 5 bases and J lost 5 bases. CDR3 length: 14 amino acids.

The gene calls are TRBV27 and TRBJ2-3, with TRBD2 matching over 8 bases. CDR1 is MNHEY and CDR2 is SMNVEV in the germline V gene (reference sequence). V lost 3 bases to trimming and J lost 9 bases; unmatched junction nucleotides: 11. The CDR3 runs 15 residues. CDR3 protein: CASSLGSGVLPTQYF. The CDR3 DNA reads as TGTGCCAGCAGTTTGGGTAGCGGGGTCCTCCCAACGCAGTATTTT.

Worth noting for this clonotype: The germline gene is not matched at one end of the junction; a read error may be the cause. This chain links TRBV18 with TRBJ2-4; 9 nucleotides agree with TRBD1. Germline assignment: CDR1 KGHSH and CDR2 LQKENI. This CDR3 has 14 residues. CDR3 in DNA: TGTGCTAGCTCACCGGACAGGGGTAGCAACATTCAGTACTTC. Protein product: CASSPDRGSNIQYF.

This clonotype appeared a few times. The CDR3 protein is CASSRRLSYEQYF. The CDR3 coding sequence is TGTGCCAGCAGTCGACGGCTATCCTACGAGCAGTACTTC. V usage is TRBV28 and J usage is TRBJ2-7; no clear D gene. V lost 5 bases to trimming and J lost 1 base, with 9 bases between them. This CDR3 comprises 13 residues. Germline lookup yields CDR1 MDHEN and CDR2 SYDVKM.

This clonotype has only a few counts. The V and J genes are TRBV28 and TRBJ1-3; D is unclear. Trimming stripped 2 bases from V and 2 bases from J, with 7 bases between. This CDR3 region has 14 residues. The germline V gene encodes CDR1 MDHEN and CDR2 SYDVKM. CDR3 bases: TGTGCCAGCAGTTTAGGAGGGCCTGGAAACACCATATATTTT. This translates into CASSLGGPGNTIYF.

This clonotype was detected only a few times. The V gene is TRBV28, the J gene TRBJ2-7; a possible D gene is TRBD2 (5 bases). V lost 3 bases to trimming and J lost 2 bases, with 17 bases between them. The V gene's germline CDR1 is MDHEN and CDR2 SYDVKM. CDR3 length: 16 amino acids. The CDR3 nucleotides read TGTGCCAGCAGTTTGAGCGAGGACTGGACCCCCTACGAGCAGTACTTC. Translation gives CASSLSEDWTPYEQYF.

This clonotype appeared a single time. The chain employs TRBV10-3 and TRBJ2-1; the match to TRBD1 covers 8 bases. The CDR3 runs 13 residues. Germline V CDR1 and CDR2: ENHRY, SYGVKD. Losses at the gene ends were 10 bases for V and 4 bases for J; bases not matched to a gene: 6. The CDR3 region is CATSGTGYNEQFF. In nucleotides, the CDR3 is TGTGCCACCTCCGGGACAGGTTACAATGAGCAGTTCTTC.

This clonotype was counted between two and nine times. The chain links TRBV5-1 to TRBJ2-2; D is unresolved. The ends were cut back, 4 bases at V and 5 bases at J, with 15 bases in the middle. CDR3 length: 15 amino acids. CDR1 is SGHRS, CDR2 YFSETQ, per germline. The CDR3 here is CASSPVLLGTGELFF. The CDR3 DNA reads TGCGCCAGCAGCCCAGTCCTACTTGGGACCGGGGAGCTGTTTTTT.

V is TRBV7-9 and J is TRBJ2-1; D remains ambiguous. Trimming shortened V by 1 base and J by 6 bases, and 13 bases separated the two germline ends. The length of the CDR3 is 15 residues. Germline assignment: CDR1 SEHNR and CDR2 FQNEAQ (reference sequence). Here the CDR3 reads CASSLGGPRANEQFF. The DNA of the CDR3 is TGTGCCAGCAGCTTAGGAGGCCCCCGGGCCAATGAGCAGTTCTTC.

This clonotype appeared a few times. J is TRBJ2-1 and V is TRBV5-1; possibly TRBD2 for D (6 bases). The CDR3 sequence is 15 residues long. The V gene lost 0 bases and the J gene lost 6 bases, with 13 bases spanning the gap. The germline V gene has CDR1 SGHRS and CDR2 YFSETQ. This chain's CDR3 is CASSLDGGTSNEQFF. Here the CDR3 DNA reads TGCGCCAGCAGCTTGGACGGGGGAACCTCCAATGAGCAGTTCTTC.

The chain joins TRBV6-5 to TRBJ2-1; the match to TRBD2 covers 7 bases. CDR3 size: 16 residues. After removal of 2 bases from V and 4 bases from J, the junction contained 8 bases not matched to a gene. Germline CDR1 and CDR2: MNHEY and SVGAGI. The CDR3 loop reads CASSYGRGTLYNEQFF. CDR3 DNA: TGTGCCAGCAGTTACGGGCGGGGGACCTTATACAATGAGCAGTTCTTC.

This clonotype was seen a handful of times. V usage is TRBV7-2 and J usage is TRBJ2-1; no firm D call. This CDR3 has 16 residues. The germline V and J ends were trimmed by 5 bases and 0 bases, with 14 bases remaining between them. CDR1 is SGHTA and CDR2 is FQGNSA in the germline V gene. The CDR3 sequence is CASSPHTSRSYNEQFF. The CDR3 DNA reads TGTGCCAGCAGCCCACACACTTCACGCTCCTACAATGAGCAGTTCTTC.

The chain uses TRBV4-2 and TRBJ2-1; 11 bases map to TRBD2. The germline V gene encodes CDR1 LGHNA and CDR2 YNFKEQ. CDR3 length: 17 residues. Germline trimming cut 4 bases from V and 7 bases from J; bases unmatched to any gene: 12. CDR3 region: CASSRSGTSGERNEQFF. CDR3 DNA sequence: TGTGCCAGCAGCCGGTCCGGGACTAGCGGAGAGAGAAATGAGCAGTTCTTC.

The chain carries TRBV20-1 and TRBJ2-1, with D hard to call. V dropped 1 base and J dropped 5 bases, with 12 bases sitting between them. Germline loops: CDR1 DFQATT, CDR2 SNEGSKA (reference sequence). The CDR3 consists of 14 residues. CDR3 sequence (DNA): TGCAGTGCTAGAGTTTCGGAGACAAACAATGAGCAGTTCTTC. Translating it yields CSARVSETNNEQFF.

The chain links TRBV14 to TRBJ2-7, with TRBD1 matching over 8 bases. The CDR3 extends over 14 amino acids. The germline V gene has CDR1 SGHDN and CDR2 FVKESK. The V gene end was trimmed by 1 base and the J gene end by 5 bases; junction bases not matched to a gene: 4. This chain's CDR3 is CASSQVRQGHEQYF. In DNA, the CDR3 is TGTGCCAGCAGCCAAGTACGACAGGGGCACGAGCAGTACTTC. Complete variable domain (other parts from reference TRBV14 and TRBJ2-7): EAGVTQFPSHSVIEKGQTVTLRCDPISGHDNLYWYRRVMGKEIKFLLHFVKESKQDESGMPNNRFLAERTGGTYSTLKVQPAELEDSGVYFCASSQVRQGHEQYFGPGTRLTVT.

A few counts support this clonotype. The CDR3 DNA follows: TGTGCCAGCAGCTTAGGGCCGACTAGCGGGAGATACGGTGAGCAGTTCTTC. This sequence encodes CASSLGPTSGRYGEQFF. The gene calls are TRBV7-2 and TRBJ2-1; 12 bases fit TRBD2. J was trimmed by 9 bases and V by 1 base; bases with no gene match: 10. From germline, CDR1 is SGHTA and CDR2 FQGNSA. There are 17 residues in the CDR3.

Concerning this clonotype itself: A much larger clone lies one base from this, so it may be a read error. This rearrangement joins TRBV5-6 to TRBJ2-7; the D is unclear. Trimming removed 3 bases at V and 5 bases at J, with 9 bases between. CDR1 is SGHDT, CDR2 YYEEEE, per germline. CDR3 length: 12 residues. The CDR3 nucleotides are TGTGCCAGCAGCTCCGGCACCGACGAGCAGTACTTC. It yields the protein CASSSGTDEQYF.

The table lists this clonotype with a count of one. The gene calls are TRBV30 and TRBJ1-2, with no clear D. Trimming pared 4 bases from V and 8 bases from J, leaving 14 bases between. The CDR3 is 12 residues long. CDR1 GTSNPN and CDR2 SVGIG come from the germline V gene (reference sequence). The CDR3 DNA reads TGTGCCTGGACTAAGGGTGAAGACGGCTACACCTTC. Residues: CAWTKGEDGYTF.

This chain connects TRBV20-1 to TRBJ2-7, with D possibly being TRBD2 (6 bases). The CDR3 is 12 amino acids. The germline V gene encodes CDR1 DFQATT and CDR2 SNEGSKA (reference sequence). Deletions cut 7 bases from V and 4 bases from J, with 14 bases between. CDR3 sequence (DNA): TGCAGTGTGGACTACGGTGGATACGAGCAGTACTTC. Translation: CSVDYGGYEQYF.

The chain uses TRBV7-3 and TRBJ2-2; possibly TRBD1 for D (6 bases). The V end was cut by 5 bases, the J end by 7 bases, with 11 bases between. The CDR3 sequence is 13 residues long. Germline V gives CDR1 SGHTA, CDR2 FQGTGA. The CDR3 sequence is CASSPRGGGELFF. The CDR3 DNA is TGTGCCAGCAGCCCCAGGGGCGGCGGGGAGCTGTTTTTT.

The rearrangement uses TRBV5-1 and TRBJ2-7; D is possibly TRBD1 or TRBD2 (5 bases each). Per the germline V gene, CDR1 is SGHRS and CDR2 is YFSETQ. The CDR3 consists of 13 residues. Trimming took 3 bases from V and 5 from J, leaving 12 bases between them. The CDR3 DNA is TGCGCCAGCAGCTCCCGGGGCAGGGACGAGCAGTACTTC. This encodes CASSSRGRDEQYF.

CDR3 sequence: CASSEYGGNNQPQHF. The CDR3 nucleotides are TGTGCCAGCAGTGAATACGGAGGGAACAATCAGCCCCAGCATTTT. The gene calls are TRBV25-1 and TRBJ1-5; D uncertain. The CDR3 length is 15 residues. Germline V gives CDR1 MGHDK, CDR2 SYGVNS. V was trimmed by 0 bases and J by 3 bases, leaving 9 bases between them.